This TCR beta chain was recorded in a study of T-cell memory formation after mild COVID-19. Study overall: Across donors, TCR clusters were largely donor specific.

This clonotype has only a few counts. Its antigen is as yet unknown. TCRdb recomputed calls from the 5' RACE reads with MiXCR, one row per CDR3 protein. In the table there are a few hundred thousand distinct CDR3 sequences, 15% to 20% of which are singletons. General study findings and limits: Cross-reactive memory seemingly joined, as some responding clones were found in pre-infection memory.

The V end was cut by 4 bases, the J end by 5 bases, with 14 bases between. Germline assignment: CDR1 SGHTA and CDR2 FQGNSA. The CDR3 has 14 amino acids. This TCR was sampled from a man younger than 35 who had mild COVID-19 (a few samples of this study predate the infection). Cell type and time point are not known. This chain links TRBV7-2 with TRBJ1-2; D is uncertain. Sequenced: PBMCs or a T cell subset sorted from them (not recorded which). CDR3 in amino acids: CASSSDAGWYGYTF. The CDR3 coding sequence is TGTGCCAGCAGCTCGGATGCGGGGTGGTATGGCTACACCTTC.